These 20 T cell receptor beta chains share one sample of origin, sequenced in a study of blood T cell repertoires in COVID-19. Libraries were prepared by immunoSEQ multiplex PCR; TCRdb keeps only in-frame clonotypes and omits some of them. This sample yields roughly 300,000 clones, of which 86% are seen a single time; around 4% belongs to the top ten. The sample taken for sequencing was PBMCs or T cells enriched from blood (not recorded which). All receptors derive from a woman in her thirties or forties with acute COVID-19.

The chain couples TRBV9 to TRBJ1-2, with TRBD1 identical over 8 bases. The germline V gene encodes CDR1 SGDLS and CDR2 YYNGEE. Trimming removed 3 bases from V and 8 bases from J; junction bases left unmatched: 18. This CDR3 region has 17 residues. CDR3 coding DNA: TGTGCCAGCAGCGGGGGGGAGTGGACAGGGAGGCCTGAGGGCTACACCTTC. Protein: CASSGGEWTGRPEGYTF.

The gene calls are TRBV16 and TRBJ1-2, with TRBD1 matching over 9 bases. The junction had 15 bases not matched to a gene; V was cut back by 6 bases and J by 4 bases. The CDR3 sequence is 17 residues long. CDR1 and CDR2 from the germline V gene are KGHSY and FQNENV. The CDR3 DNA reads as TGTGCCAGCAGTCGGGGACAGGGAGGCCAAGATGGCTATGGCTACACCTTC. This sequence encodes CASSRGQGGQDGYGYTF.

The chain recombines TRBV19 with TRBJ2-7; TRBD1 matches 7 bases. After removal of 0 bases from V and 3 bases from J, the junction contained 2 bases not matched to a gene. Germline V gene lookup returns CDR1 LNHDA and CDR2 SQIVND (reference sequence). CDR3 length equals 14 residues. CDR3 coding DNA: TGTGCCAGTAGTATAGAAGGGACAGTCTACGAGCAGTACTTC. Translating gives CASSIEGTVYEQYF.

This clone has only one observation. The chain joins TRBV20-1 to TRBJ1-1; 7 bases are a match to TRBD1. This CDR3 spans 11 amino acids. From germline, CDR1 is DFQATT and CDR2 SNEGSKA (reference sequence). The V segment lost 5 bases and the J segment 5 bases; nucleotides outside the gene matches: 2. The CDR3 is CSASQGTEAFF. The CDR3 coding sequence is TGCAGTGCTTCACAGGGGACTGAAGCTTTCTTT.

This clone was observed a handful of times. V usage is TRBV7-9 and J usage is TRBJ1-1, with 7 bases that match TRBD1. The germline CDR1 and CDR2 sequences are SEHNR and FQNEAQ (reference sequence). The J segment lost 1 base and the V segment lost 5 bases, leaving 4 bases of the junction unmatched. The CDR3 is 14 residues long. The CDR3 loop reads CASSMGQTNTEAFF. DNA for the CDR3: TGTGCCAGCAGCATGGGACAGACGAACACTGAAGCTTTCTTT. The whole variable domain, filled in from reference TRBV7-9 and TRBJ1-1, reads DTGVSQNPRHKITKRGQNVTFRCDPISEHNRLYWYRQTLGQGPEFLTYFQNEAQLEKSRLLSDRFSAERPKGSFSTLEIQRTEQGDSAMYLCASSMGQTNTEAFFGQGTRLTVV.

This clone was counted once. Other DNA sequences from this sample encode an identical CDR3 as well. The genes are TRBV12-3 or TRBV12-4 and TRBJ1-5; D is unclear. Between the trimmed V and J ends, which lost 0 bases and 5 bases, there was a span of 5 bases. This CDR3 is 13 amino acids long. CDR3 nucleotide sequence: TGTGCCAGCAGTTTAGCCCGAGATCAGCCCCAGCATTTT. This sequence encodes CASSLARDQPQHF.

The chain recombines TRBV19 with TRBJ2-1, with TRBD2 matching over 12 bases. V gave up 7 bases and J gave up 0 bases; unmatched junction bases: 1. CDR1 LNHDA and CDR2 SQIVND come from the germline V gene (reference sequence). The length of the CDR3 is 15 residues. In DNA, the CDR3 is TGTGCCAGTAAACTAGCGGGGGGCTCCTACAATGAGCAGTTCTTC. Its translation: CASKLAGGSYNEQFF.

This clone was seen a few times. The chain uses TRBV4-1 and TRBJ2-1, with 13 bases aligning to TRBD2. The CDR3 has 16 residues. V lost 1 base to trimming and J lost 6 bases; unmatched junction nucleotides: 3. Germline V gene data show CDR1 as MGHRA and CDR2 as YSYEKL. CDR3 protein: CASSQGGLAGVNEQFF. CDR3 DNA sequence: TGCGCCAGCAGCCAAGGAGGACTAGCGGGGGTCAATGAGCAGTTCTTC.

The CDR3 region is CASSFFRIRETDTQYF. CDR3 nucleotides: TGTGCCAGCAGCTTTTTTCGCATCCGGGAAACAGATACGCAGTATTTT. V is TRBV7-9 and J is TRBJ2-3; possibly TRBD2 for D (5 bases). The germline V and J ends were trimmed by 3 bases and 3 bases, with 16 bases remaining between them. Germline V gene sequence: CDR1 SEHNR, CDR2 FQNEAQ (reference sequence). The CDR3 contains 16 residues.

The chain is built from TRBV5-1 and TRBJ2-7; D remains ambiguous. From germline, CDR1 is SGHRS and CDR2 YFSETQ. The CDR3 has 13 amino acids. V was shortened by 4 bases and J by 6 bases, with 14 bases between the two germline ends. The CDR3 DNA is TGCGCCAGCAGCCACGGCGAGACTGGCGAGCAGTACTTC. Protein product: CASSHGETGEQYF.

The chain has TRBV6-5 and TRBJ2-2; 12 bases match TRBD2. J gave up 5 bases and V 6 bases, and 7 bases lay outside the gene matches. The length of the CDR3 is 16 residues. Germline V CDR1 and CDR2: MNHEY, SVGAGI. The CDR3 spells CASSYGLAGITGELFF. For the CDR3, the DNA is TGTGCCAGCAGCTACGGACTAGCGGGAATTACCGGGGAGCTGTTTTTT.

The chain employs TRBV6-5 and TRBJ2-7, with 7 bases identical to TRBD1. V lost 7 bases and J lost 5; bases outside the gene matches: 14. Per the germline V gene, CDR1 is MNHEY and CDR2 is SVGAGI. The CDR3 length is 15 residues. The DNA of the CDR3 is TGTGCCAGCACTAACCCAAGACAGGGTACCCACGAGCAGTACTTC. Translating gives CASTNPRQGTHEQYF.

The chain combines TRBV3-1 (or the pseudogene TRBV3-2) with TRBJ2-7; D is perhaps TRBD1 (6 bases). Germline V lookup: CDR1 LGHDT, CDR2 YNNKEL (reference sequence). The V end was cut by 6 bases, the J end by 0 bases, with 18 bases between. The CDR3 spans 16 residues. This CDR3 reads CASRNGGRKNSYEQYF. The CDR3 DNA is TGTGCCAGCAGGAATGGGGGCAGGAAGAACTCCTACGAGCAGTACTTC.

This clone was detected only once. The gene calls are TRBV7-9 and TRBJ1-1; 7 bases fit TRBD1. V lost 4 bases, J lost 1 base, and 6 bases stayed unmatched. Germline V CDR1 and CDR2: SEHNR, FQNEAQ (reference sequence). The CDR3 consists of 15 residues. The CDR3 DNA reads as TGTGCCAGCAGCTCGAGATGGACAGGGAACACTGAAGCTTTCTTT. It is translated as CASSSRWTGNTEAFF. Supplemented by reference TRBV7-9 and TRBJ1-1, the full variable domain reads DTGVSQNPRHKITKRGQNVTFRCDPISEHNRLYWYRQTLGQGPEFLTYFQNEAQLEKSRLLSDRFSAERPKGSFSTLEIQRTEQGDSAMYLCASSSRWTGNTEAFFGQGTRLTVV.

This clone was recorded only once. V gene TRBV5-8 combines with J gene TRBJ2-1; TRBD2 agrees at 10 bases. The CDR3 is made up of 17 amino acids. The J segment lost 8 bases and the V segment lost 1 base, leaving 12 bases of the junction unmatched. CDR1 and CDR2 from the germline V gene are SGHTS and YDEGEE. The CDR3 spells CASSLRASGSFPHEQFF. CDR3 DNA: TGTGCCAGCAGCTTGAGGGCTAGCGGGAGTTTTCCACATGAGCAGTTCTTC.

Concerning this clone itself: The junction shows a germline mismatch at one end, possibly a read error. V is TRBV19 and J is TRBJ2-1; TRBD2 aligns across 13 bases. The CDR3 runs 19 residues. The germline gives CDR1 LNHDA, CDR2 SQIVND (reference sequence). Written as DNA, the CDR3 is TGTGCCAGTAGTATAGCGGGAACTAGCGGGAGGGCCTCCCACAATGAGCAGTTCTTC. Protein: CASSIAGTSGRASHNEQFF.

This CDR3 is CASSMFGASAPYNEQFF. The CDR3 bases are TGTGCCAGTAGTATGTTTGGGGCTAGCGCCCCCTACAATGAGCAGTTCTTC. The rearrangement uses TRBV19 and TRBJ2-1, with D possibly matching TRBD2 (6 bases). Germline CDR1 LNHDA, CDR2 SQIVND (reference sequence). The length of the CDR3 is 17 residues. V gave up 3 bases and J gave up 2 bases, with 17 bases separating them.

The chain uses TRBV18 and TRBJ2-1; 9 bases line up with TRBD1. V trimming: 2 bases; J trimming: 7 bases; junction bases outside the gene matches: 6. Germline CDR1 reads KGHSH; CDR2 reads LQKENI. CDR3 length equals 15 residues. CDR3 nucleotide sequence: TGTGCCAGCTCACCATCTGGGACAGGGTTGAATGAGCAGTTCTTC. Its translation: CASSPSGTGLNEQFF.

J is TRBJ1-1 and V is TRBV14; TRBD1 agrees at 8 bases. From germline, CDR1 is SGHDN and CDR2 FVKESK. J was trimmed by 6 bases and V by 2 bases; bases with no gene match: 8. The CDR3 consists of 15 residues. CDR3: CASSQWPDRAAEAFF. Written as DNA, the CDR3 is TGTGCCAGCAGCCAATGGCCGGACAGGGCTGCTGAAGCTTTCTTT.

The gene calls are TRBV9 and TRBJ2-7; a possible D gene is TRBD2 (6 bases). CDR1 and CDR2 from the germline V gene are SGDLS and YYNGEE. The CDR3 sequence is 16 residues long. The ends were cut back, 0 bases at V and 3 bases at J, with 16 bases in the middle. As DNA, the CDR3 is TGTGCCAGCAGCGTAGCCCCCACCCCGGGGGTCTACGAGCAGTACTTC. Its protein product is CASSVAPTPGVYEQYF.